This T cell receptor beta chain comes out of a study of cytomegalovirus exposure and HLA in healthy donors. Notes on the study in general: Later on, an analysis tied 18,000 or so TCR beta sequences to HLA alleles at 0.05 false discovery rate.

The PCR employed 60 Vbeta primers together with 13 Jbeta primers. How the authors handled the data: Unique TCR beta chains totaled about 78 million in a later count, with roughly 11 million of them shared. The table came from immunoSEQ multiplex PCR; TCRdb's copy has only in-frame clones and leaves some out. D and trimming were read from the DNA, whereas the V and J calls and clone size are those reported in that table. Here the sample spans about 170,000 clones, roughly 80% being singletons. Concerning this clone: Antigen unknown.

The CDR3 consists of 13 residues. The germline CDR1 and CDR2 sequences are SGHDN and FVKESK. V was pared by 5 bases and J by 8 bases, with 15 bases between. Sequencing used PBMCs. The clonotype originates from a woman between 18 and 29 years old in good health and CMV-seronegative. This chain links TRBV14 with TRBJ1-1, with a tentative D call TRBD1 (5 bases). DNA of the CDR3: TGTGCCAGCAGCTCTGACAGCCCTAAGGAAGCTTTCTTT. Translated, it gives CASSSDSPKEAFF.